The 22 T cell receptor beta chains below all came from one sample that was sequenced in a study of Ad26.COV2.S vaccination and SARS-CoV-2 variants. Clones were sequenced by immunoSEQ multiplex PCR, and TCRdb holds only the in-frame ones, with some missing. Among roughly 300,000 clones, about 87% were seen once, and the ten largest hold roughly 6%. Treatment denoted: some 19 received Ad26.COV2.S at low or high dose, single or two shots; 5 received placebo; per-sample allocation not given. Specimens were obtained on day 63 following the first vaccine or placebo injection. The specimen was peripheral blood, collected in a trial of Ad26.COV2.S vaccine versus placebo. These receptors came from a person between 18 and 59 years old who received the Ad26.COV2.S COVID-19 vaccine or a placebo.

CDR3 protein: CASSVRGNTGELFF. The CDR3 coding sequence is TGCGCCAGCAGCGTCAGGGGGAACACCGGGGAGCTGTTTTTT. The chain links TRBV4-1 to TRBJ2-2; D is perhaps TRBD1 (6 bases). Trimming took 5 bases from V and 1 from J, leaving 8 bases between them. From germline, CDR1 is MGHRA and CDR2 YSYEKL. The CDR3 has 14 amino acids.

V gene TRBV6-5 combines with J gene TRBJ2-3; D is possibly TRBD2 (5 bases). CDR1 MNHEY and CDR2 SVGAGI come from the germline V gene. The CDR3 totals 15 residues. V dropped 6 bases and J dropped 6 bases, with 19 bases sitting between them. DNA of the CDR3: TGTGCCAGCAGCTACGTACCGGGGATCGGGGATACGCAGTATTTT. Translating it yields CASSYVPGIGDTQYF.

This clone occurred a few times. The chain carries TRBV30 and TRBJ2-3; possibly TRBD2 for D (5 bases). Trimming shortened V by 7 bases and J by 5 bases, and 7 bases separated the two germline ends. This CDR3 comprises 10 residues. Germline values: CDR1 GTSNPN, CDR2 SVGIG (reference sequence). As DNA, the CDR3 is TGTGCCTCAGGAGGAGATACGCAGTATTTT. It codes for CASGGDTQYF.

In the case of this clone: The sample holds other DNA sequences that translate to the same CDR3. The chain carries TRBV28 and TRBJ2-7; D is possibly TRBD2 (6 bases). Per the germline V gene, CDR1 is MDHEN and CDR2 is SYDVKM. The CDR3 consists of 11 residues. V was trimmed by 3 bases and J by 6 bases, leaving 6 bases between them. The CDR3 spells CASSLGGEQYF. In nucleotides, the CDR3 is TGTGCCAGCAGTTTGGGGGGCGAGCAGTACTTC.

This chain connects TRBV5-1 to TRBJ2-3, with D perhaps matching TRBD2 (7 bases). V was trimmed by 4 bases and J by 6 bases, leaving 18 bases between them. The CDR3 sequence is 15 residues long. Germline V CDR1 and CDR2: SGHRS, YFSETQ. Here the CDR3 DNA reads TGCGCCAGCAGCAATGCCGGGGGGCCCGGGGATACGCAGTATTTT. The encoded protein is CASSNAGGPGDTQYF.

Only one count was recorded for this clone. The rearrangement uses TRBV27 and TRBJ1-2; the D gene is possibly TRBD1 (5 bases). The CDR3 is 13 amino acids. The V gene's germline CDR1 is MNHEY and CDR2 SMNVEV (reference sequence). The ends were cut back, 4 bases at V and 6 bases at J, with 12 bases in the middle. In nucleotides, the CDR3 is TGTGCCAGCAGTTCGGGAGGGGTAGATGGCTACACCTTC. Protein product: CASSSGGVDGYTF.

The CDR3 DNA is TGTGCCAGCAGTTTAAGGTCCCAGGGTCCCCCAAGTGCTACGCAGTATTTT. It translates to CASSLRSQGPPSATQYF. The rearrangement uses TRBV28 and TRBJ2-3; D may be TRBD1 (5 bases). Germline lookup yields CDR1 MDHEN and CDR2 SYDVKM. The CDR3 length is 17 residues. Trimming left V 2 bases short and J 8 bases short, with 23 bases between.

In this sample, this clone turned up once. The chain uses TRBV5-4 and TRBJ2-5, with 7 positions matching TRBD2. With 0 bases clipped from V and 5 bases from J, the junction kept 7 bases outside the gene matches. The germline gives CDR1 SGHNT, CDR2 YYREEE (reference sequence). The CDR3 loop spans 15 amino acids. The CDR3 nucleotides are TGTGCCAGCAGCTTGGCGGCGGGAGCGGACGAGACCCAGTACTTC. Amino acids: CASSLAAGADETQYF. The entire variable domain, with the rest obtained from reference TRBV5-4 and TRBJ2-5, is as follows: ETGVTQSPTHLIKTRGQQVTLRCSSQSGHNTVSWYQQALGQGPQFIFQYYREEENGRGNFPPRFSGLQFPNYSSELNVNALELDDSALYLCASSLAAGADETQYFGPGTRLLVL.

On this clone: The germline gene is not matched at one end of the junction; a read error may be the cause. The J gene is TRBJ2-7, the V gene TRBV9; 10 nucleotides align to TRBD2. Germline lookup yields CDR1 SGDLS and CDR2 YYNGEE. This CDR3 is built from 16 residues. CDR3 bases: TGTGCCAGCAGCGTAGGGTCTAGCGGGAGCTCCCACGAGCAGTACTTC. Translated, it gives CASSVGSSGSSHEQYF.

The chain carries TRBV28 and TRBJ2-5; 10 bases match TRBD2. The CDR3 is 16 amino acids. The V and J ends lost 3 bases and 5 bases, in that order; junction bases with no gene match: 9. The V gene's germline CDR1 is MDHEN and CDR2 SYDVKM. This CDR3 is CASSFSLAGVGETQYF. DNA for the CDR3: TGTGCCAGCAGTTTCAGTCTAGCGGGAGTAGGGGAGACCCAGTACTTC.

This clone showed up just once. This sequence joins TRBV2 and TRBJ2-7, with TRBD1 matching 8 bases. The CDR3 has 14 amino acids. The V gene's germline CDR1 is SNHLY and CDR2 FYNNEI. V was clipped by 4 bases and J by 5 bases; unmatched bases: 7. CDR3 loop: CASSADRGDHEQYF. For the CDR3, the DNA is TGTGCCAGCAGTGCTGACAGGGGTGATCACGAGCAGTACTTC.

The rearrangement joins TRBV6-1 to TRBJ1-2; 10 positions match TRBD1. This CDR3 spans 18 amino acids. V lost 2 bases and J lost 4; bases outside the gene matches: 13. The germline CDR1 and CDR2 sequences are MNHNS and SASEGT. The CDR3 reads CASSERFRDRGYGYGYTF. The CDR3 coding sequence is TGTGCCAGCAGTGAAAGATTCCGGGACAGGGGTTATGGCTATGGCTACACCTTC.

On this clone: The same CDR3 can be traced to other DNA sequences in this sample. V is TRBV15 and J is TRBJ1-5; D remains ambiguous. The CDR3 has 12 residues. Germline CDR1 and CDR2: LNHNV and YYDKDF (reference sequence). Trimming shortened V by 0 bases and J by 6 bases, and 3 bases separated the two germline ends. DNA of the CDR3: TGTGCCACCAGCAGAGATTCTCAGCCCCAGCATTTT. This encodes CATSRDSQPQHF.

The chain employs TRBV30 and TRBJ2-3, with 9 bases fitting TRBD1. The CDR3 contains 16 residues. CDR1 is GTSNPN and CDR2 is SVGIG in the germline V gene (reference sequence). Trimming at V came to 0 bases and at J to 1 base, leaving 5 bases not matched to a gene. Written as DNA, the CDR3 is TGTGCCTGGAGTGTAAAGACAGGGGGGGGCACAGATACGCAGTATTTT. Encoded protein: CAWSVKTGGGTDTQYF.

This sequence joins TRBV7-3 and TRBJ2-1; 9 bases match TRBD2. The V segment lost 2 bases and the J segment 5 bases; nucleotides outside the gene matches: 4. This CDR3 contains 15 residues. Germline V gene sequence: CDR1 SGHTA, CDR2 FQGTGA. CDR3 sequence reads: CASSLAGGRHNEQFF. CDR3 coding DNA: TGTGCCAGCAGCTTAGCGGGGGGGCGTCACAATGAGCAGTTCTTC.

The rearrangement uses TRBV4-3 and TRBJ2-7, with TRBD2 matching 9 bases. V lost 1 base and J lost 3; bases outside the gene matches: 7. This CDR3 comprises 16 residues. Germline V CDR1 and CDR2: LGHNA, YSLEER. The DNA for the CDR3 is TGCGCCAGCAGCCAAGCTATTAGCGGGAGTCGCTACGAGCAGTACTTC. Its translation is CASSQAISGSRYEQYF.

As concerns this clone: The sample carries other DNA sequences with the same CDR3. The chain carries TRBV5-1 and TRBJ2-1; 8 nucleotides agree with TRBD2. There are 16 residues in the CDR3. The germline V gene has CDR1 SGHRS and CDR2 YFSETQ. The V gene end was trimmed by 2 bases and the J gene end by 4 bases; junction bases not matched to a gene: 8. DNA of the CDR3: TGCGCCAGCAGCTTCCGGGCGGGAGGTTCGTACAATGAGCAGTTCTTC. Translating gives CASSFRAGGSYNEQFF.

The chain combines TRBV9 with TRBJ1-1; D is unclear. V lost 3 bases and J lost 7, with 7 bases in between. This CDR3 is 11 amino acids long. In germline, CDR1 is SGDLS, CDR2 YYNGEE. The chain's CDR3 is CASSGNGEAFF. CDR3 coding DNA: TGTGCCAGCAGCGGGAACGGTGAAGCTTTCTTT.

The chain couples TRBV9 to TRBJ2-5, with D perhaps TRBD1 or TRBD2 (7 bases each). Germline CDR1 and CDR2: SGDLS and YYNGEE. V was trimmed by 4 bases and J by 4 bases, leaving 17 bases between them. The CDR3 is made up of 15 amino acids. For the CDR3, the DNA is TGTGCCAGCAGCCCCAGACAGGGAGGGAGAGAGACCCAGTACTTC. Translation gives CASSPRQGGRETQYF.

This clone was detected once. V usage is TRBV6-5 and J usage is TRBJ2-2; no clear D gene. CDR1 and CDR2 (germline): MNHEY, SVGAGI. This CDR3 spans 11 amino acids. V lost 7 bases and J lost 2, with 2 bases in between. CDR3 sequence: CASTNTGELFF. DNA of the CDR3: TGTGCCAGCACTAACACCGGGGAGCTGTTTTTT.

This chain joins TRBV19 and TRBJ1-1, with unresolved D. Trimming took 4 bases from V and 2 from J, leaving 14 bases between them. Germline assignment: CDR1 LNHDA and CDR2 SQIVND (reference sequence). The CDR3 spans 15 residues. CDR3 residues: CASSRLIPLNTEAFF. The CDR3 DNA reads TGTGCCAGTAGTAGACTGATCCCACTCAACACTGAAGCTTTCTTT.

This chain connects TRBV7-3 to TRBJ1-2, with 7 bases matching TRBD1. Germline loops: CDR1 SGHTA, CDR2 FQGTGA. The V and J ends lost 1 base and 9 bases, in that order; junction bases with no gene match: 2. CDR3 length: 12 residues. The CDR3 reads CASSLNRGSYTF. For the CDR3, the DNA is TGTGCCAGCAGCTTAAACAGGGGCAGCTACACCTTC.